Included here is one TCR beta chain sequence, with context. These data are taken from a study of shared T cell receptors in the human thymus. Assay: immunoSEQ multiplex PCR; the TCRdb copy retains only in-frame clones and omits some. The sample consists of 720,000 or so clones, 80% to 90% of them appearing once. Another study also made use of these data, one on human thymus T cells. That report notes: The thymus was resected at corrective cardiac surgery. In thymic and blood repertoires alike, V and J usage looked biased.

This sequence was found in a girl under two years old with a congenital heart defect. Sequencing was performed on thymocytes.

DNA for the CDR3: TGCGCCAGCAGCCAAGCCGTTCAACTTATCAGGGGGAAATTCTATGGCTACACCTTC. This codes for CASSQAVQLIRGKFYGYTF. The rearrangement links TRBV4-1 to TRBJ1-2; 7 bases fit TRBD1. This CDR3 is 19 amino acids long. Per the germline V gene, CDR1 is MGHRA and CDR2 is YSYEKL. V gave up 1 base and J gave up 4 bases; unmatched junction bases: 18.